One sample yielded the 2 T cell receptor beta chains listed below, sequenced in a study of identical twins. MiXCR, run by TCRdb on the 5' RACE reads, gives a single entry per CDR3 protein. The data show 450,000 to 650,000 distinct CDR3 sequences, roughly 15% seen once. The same sample was also studied in work on yellow fever vaccine responses in identical twins.

Sequenced: CD4+ T cells sorted from blood. Source of these receptors: a woman between 18 and 29 years old in good health.

This chain links TRBV10-3 with TRBJ1-1, with D unresolved. V lost 2 bases and J 5 bases, leaving 9 bases between the germline ends. Germline-derived CDR1 and CDR2 are ENHRY and SYGVKD. The CDR3 covers 13 residues. The CDR3 coding sequence is TGTGCCATCAGTGAGAAAGGGTCGACTGAAGCTTTCTTT. Translated, it gives CAISEKGSTEAFF.

The gene calls are TRBV21-1 and TRBJ2-3. TRBV21-1 is flagged as a pseudogene. The CDR3 totals 12 residues. The DNA for the CDR3 is TGTGCCAGCAGGCGGGCAGCAGATACGCAGTATTTT. The encoded protein is CASRRAADTQYF.